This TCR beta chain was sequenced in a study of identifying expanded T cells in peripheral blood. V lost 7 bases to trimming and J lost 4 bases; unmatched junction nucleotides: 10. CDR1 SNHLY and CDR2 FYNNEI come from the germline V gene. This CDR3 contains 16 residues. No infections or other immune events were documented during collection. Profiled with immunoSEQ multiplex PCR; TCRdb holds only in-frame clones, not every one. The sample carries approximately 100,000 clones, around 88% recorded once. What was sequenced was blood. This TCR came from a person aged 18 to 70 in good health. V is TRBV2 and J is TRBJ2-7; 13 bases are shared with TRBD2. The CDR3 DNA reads TGTGCCAGCACCCTCCGACTAGCGGGGGGTCTGTACGAGCAGTACTTC. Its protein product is CASTLRLAGGLYEQYF.